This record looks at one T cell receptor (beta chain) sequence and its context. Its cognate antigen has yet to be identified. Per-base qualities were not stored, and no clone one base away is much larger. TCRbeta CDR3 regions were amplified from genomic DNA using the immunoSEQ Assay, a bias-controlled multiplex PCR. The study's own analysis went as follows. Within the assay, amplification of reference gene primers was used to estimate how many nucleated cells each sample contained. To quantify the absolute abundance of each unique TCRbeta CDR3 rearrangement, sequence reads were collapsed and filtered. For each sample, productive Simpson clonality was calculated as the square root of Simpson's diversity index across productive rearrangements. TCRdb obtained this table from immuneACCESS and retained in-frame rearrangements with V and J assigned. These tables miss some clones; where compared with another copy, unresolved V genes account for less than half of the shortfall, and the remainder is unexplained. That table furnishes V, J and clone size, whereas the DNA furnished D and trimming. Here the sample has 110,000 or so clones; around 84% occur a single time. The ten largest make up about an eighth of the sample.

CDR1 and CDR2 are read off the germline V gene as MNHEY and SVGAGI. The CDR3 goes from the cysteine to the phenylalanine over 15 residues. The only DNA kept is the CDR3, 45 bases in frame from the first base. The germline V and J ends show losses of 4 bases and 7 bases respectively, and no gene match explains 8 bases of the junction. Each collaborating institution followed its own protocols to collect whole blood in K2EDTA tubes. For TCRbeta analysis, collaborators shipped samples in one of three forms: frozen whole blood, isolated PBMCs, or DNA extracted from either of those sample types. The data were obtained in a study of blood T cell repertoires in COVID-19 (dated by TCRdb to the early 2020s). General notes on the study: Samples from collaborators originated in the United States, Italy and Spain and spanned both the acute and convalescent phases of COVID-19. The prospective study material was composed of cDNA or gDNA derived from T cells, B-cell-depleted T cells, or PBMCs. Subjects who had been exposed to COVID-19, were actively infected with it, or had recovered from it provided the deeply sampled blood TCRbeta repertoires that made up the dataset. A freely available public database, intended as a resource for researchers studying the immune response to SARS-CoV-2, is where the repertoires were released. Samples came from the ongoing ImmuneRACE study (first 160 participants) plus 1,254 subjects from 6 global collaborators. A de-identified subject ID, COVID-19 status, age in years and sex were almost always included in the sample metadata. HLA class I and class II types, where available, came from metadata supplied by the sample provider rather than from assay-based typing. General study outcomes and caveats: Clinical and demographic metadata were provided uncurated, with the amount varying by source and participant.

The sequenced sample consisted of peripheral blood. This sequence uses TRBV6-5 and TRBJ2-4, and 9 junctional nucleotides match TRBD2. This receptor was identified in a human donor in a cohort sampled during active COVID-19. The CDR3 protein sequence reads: CASSSAGGGGNIQYF. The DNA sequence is TGTGCCAGCAGTTCAGCGGGGGGCGGAGGGAACATTCAGTACTTC.